The entry below describes one TCR beta chain. What antigen it recognizes has not been identified. No base quality information exists; no much larger clone differs at one position. A distance of 23 bases separates the germline ends of V and J, which lose 5 bases and 3 bases respectively. Measured from the cysteine to the phenylalanine, the CDR3 is 17 residues long. The kept DNA is CDR3 alone, 51 bases in frame from the first base. CDR1 and CDR2 were assigned from the germline V gene (reference sequence) as MNHEY and SMNVEV. To sequence the TCRbeta CDR3 region, genomic DNA was isolated from the sorted cells. TCRbeta CDR3 regions were sequenced using the immunoSEQ Assay. Drawn from immuneACCESS, this table holds only the in-frame rearrangements with V and J called that TCRdb kept. Clones are partly lost; checked studies trace under half to an unresolved V gene and leave the rest unexplained. Across this sample there are tens of thousands of clones, with about nine tenths seen only once. The ten biggest clones cover about 1.9% of the sample.

The record originates from a study of OX40 agonist ivuxolimab in advanced cancers. As for the study more broadly: Ivuxolimab was a fully human IgG2 agonistic monoclonal antibody targeting the costimulatory receptor OX40 (CD134). Intravenous ivuxolimab was administered to patients every 2 weeks at six dose levels: 0.01, 0.1, 0.3, 1.5, 3 and 10 mg/kg. Among the roughly 52 dose-escalation patients, about 20 had hepatocellular carcinoma, about 15 melanoma, 9 renal cell carcinoma and 9 head and neck cancer. In the dose-escalation cohort, around four fifths of patients were male, and the mean age was around 60 years, with a range of roughly 23 to 85. Patients were allowed to have had prior anti-PD-1, anti-PD-L1 or anti-CTLA-4 therapy, and approximately 40% of the dose-escalation patients had been treated with checkpoint inhibitors. Three dose-escalation patients achieved partial responses, one with hepatocellular carcinoma and two with cutaneous melanoma. The point of sequencing TCRbeta in the periphery was to test whether ivuxolimab changed TCR sequence diversity and drove clonal T-cell expansion. The paper covers the monotherapy dose-escalation part of the phase I ivuxolimab trial, which included N ≈ 54 patients.

Overall study outcomes, separate from this receptor: Low levels of normalized T-cell clonal expansion were also seen in some patients who did not respond. After ivuxolimab, expanded clones were on average more numerous among CD8+ T cells than among CD4+ T cells. In partial responders in the 0.1-3.0 mg/kg groups, normalized peripheral clonal expansion was found to be among the lowest, especially among CD8+ T cells. Antigen specificity was not determined for the clonally expanded peripheral T cells. At doses from 0.1 to 3.0 mg/kg, clonal expansion was seen in both CD4+ and CD8+ blood T cells between baseline and week 6.

The trial excluded patients who had a history of autoimmune disease or who were on systemic immunosuppression. In every dose cohort, peripheral blood was drawn for TCR sequencing at baseline, cycle 4 day 1, and cycle 7 day 1. The samples were taken from a phase I, first-in-human, multicenter, open-label dose-escalation trial of ivuxolimab. The trial enrolled adults with locally advanced or metastatic head and neck squamous cell, hepatocellular, melanoma or renal cell carcinoma. CD4+ and CD8+ T cells were sorted separately from peripheral blood before TCR sequencing. The rearranged chain carries TRBV27 and TRBJ2-7; the D gene is perhaps TRBD1, on 5 matching bases. Sequences were derived from CD4+ or CD8+ T cells sorted from blood, sampled in a trial of the OX40 agonist ivuxolimab. The source of this sequence is an adult with an advanced solid tumor such as melanoma, head and neck, liver or kidney cancer. The CDR3 region reads CASSHYLGAGYLYEQYF. The nucleotide sequence is TGTGCCAGCAGTCACTACCTTGGGGCAGGGTATCTCTACGAGCAGTACTTC.